This T cell receptor beta chain was recovered during a study of human T cells and chemical hapten exposure. Study-wide background: TCR yield per sample varied, mainly due to pooled library volumes. Study results and limitations: TCRs exceeding a frequency of 1 in 1000 stayed unchanged under DPC sensitization.

The V gene's germline CDR1 is SGDLS and CDR2 YYNGEE. CDR3 length equals 14 residues. V was clipped by 4 bases and J by 5 bases; unmatched bases: 2. Time point in this sample: healthy volunteer bleed at 2 weeks. It was unfractionated whole blood from which total RNA was extracted. A few counts support this clonotype. The antigen remains unidentified. The library attached unique molecular identifiers to individual cDNA molecules. Methods used by the authors: Counts of TCRs in each sample centred on a median of about 99,000 and extended from about 20,000 to 690,000. TCRdb ran MiXCR on the RACE reads and lists one entry per CDR3 protein. For this entry, the V and J calls and clone size follow TCRdb and not the study's own pipeline. The sample comprises roughly 30,000 distinct CDR3 sequences, over 7% of which are singletons, and 9.9% rests with the top ten.

The source is a human donor in good health. Some clones in this sample may be carry-over from other donors' samples. Source material: whole blood. V usage is TRBV9 and J usage is TRBJ1-6; 8 bases align to TRBD1. The CDR3 coding sequence is TGTGCCAGCAGCCCGGGACAGGATAATTCACCCCTCCACTTT. This translates into CASSPGQDNSPLHF.